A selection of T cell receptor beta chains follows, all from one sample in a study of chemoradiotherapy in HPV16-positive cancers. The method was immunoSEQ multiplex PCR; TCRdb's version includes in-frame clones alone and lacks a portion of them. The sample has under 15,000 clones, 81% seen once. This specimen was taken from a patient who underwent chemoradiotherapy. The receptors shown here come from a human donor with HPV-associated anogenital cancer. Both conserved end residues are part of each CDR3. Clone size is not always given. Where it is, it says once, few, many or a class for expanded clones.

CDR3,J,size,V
CASSLAGSGGLTDTQYF,TRBJ2-3,-,TRBV5-6
CAWSKLAWRGEQYF,TRBJ2-7,-,TRBV30
CASDKQWQGATEAFF,TRBJ1-1,-,TRBV4-1
CASSFGYSGSSYNEQFF,TRBJ2-1,-,TRBV7-9
CASSPWEGMSSGANVLTF,TRBJ2-6,-,TRBV28
CSVDGKWMGQGGNEQFF,TRBJ2-1,-,TRBV29-1
CAWSEFRQRGGKTQYF,TRBJ2-5,-,TRBV30
CASSSQGVSTYEQYF,TRBJ2-7,-,TRBV18
CASSIGQDEKLFF,TRBJ1-4,-,TRBV5-4
CATKTASQVYEQYF,TRBJ2-7,-,TRBV6-6
CASSRGLAGDNEQFF,TRBJ2-1,-,TRBV6-5
CASSQFRTSAAEQYF,TRBJ2-7,-,TRBV4-2
CASSFVVTEAFF,TRBJ1-1,-,TRBV7-2
CATTERGQNTEAFF,TRBJ1-1,-,TRBV10-3
CASSRDSLSGANVLTF,TRBJ2-6,-,TRBV5-1
CASSLSGLTNEKLFF,TRBJ1-4,-,TRBV7-9
CASSVYPSFQGRYTEAFF,TRBJ1-1,-,TRBV9
CATSIRGSGANVLTF,TRBJ2-6,once,TRBV15
CASSRNRGNQPQHF,TRBJ1-5,-,TRBV27
CASKGGSTYEQYF,TRBJ2-7,-,TRBV28
CATKKGMNTEAFF,TRBJ1-1,-,TRBV27
CASSPGAGSSYEQYF,TRBJ2-7,-,TRBV7-7
CASTMNQGSQHF,TRBJ1-5,few,TRBV2
CASSISSRFGTEAFF,TRBJ1-1,-,TRBV19
CASSLDRAYTGELFF,TRBJ2-2,-,TRBV5-4
CATGAGGYTGELFF,TRBJ2-2,-,TRBV15
CASSPRVNRLMIGNQPQHF,TRBJ1-5,-,TRBV18
CASSQTGTGREQFF,TRBJ2-1,-,TRBV19
CASSTLTGYEQYF,TRBJ2-7,few,TRBV19
CASSDRGRDTEAFF,TRBJ1-1,-,TRBV6-5
CASSLGQGNTEAFF,TRBJ1-1,-,TRBV11-3
CASSSGQGAYNEQFF,TRBJ2-1,-,TRBV7-9
CASSRRNNEKLFF,TRBJ1-4,-,TRBV7-2
CASSQVQRNSPLHF,TRBJ1-6,-,TRBV4-3
CASSSGNEAFF,TRBJ1-1,-,TRBV6-5
CASRINDGGELFF,TRBJ2-2,-,TRBV27
CASSVEDRVFMNTEAFF,TRBJ1-1,-,TRBV9
CASSSILRSGSNEKLFF,TRBJ1-4,-,TRBV19
CAWTIETGTGNAFGGSPLHF,TRBJ1-6,-,TRBV30
CATSRDGAGGERGYNEQFF,TRBJ2-1,-,TRBV15
CASSNTGTGSGYTF,TRBJ1-2,-,TRBV27
CATRDSRSDTQYF,TRBJ2-3,-,TRBV19
CASSPAGGAGETQYF,TRBJ2-5,-,TRBV6-5
CASSLGGEGYTEAFF,TRBJ1-1,-,TRBV5-1
CASSIGHPSNQPQHF,TRBJ1-5,few,TRBV19
CASSDLGGYYNSPLHF,TRBJ1-6,-,TRBV10-2